This T cell receptor beta chain was observed in a study of T-cell reconstitution after alpha-beta-depleted transplantation in children. TCRbeta library preparation incorporated unique molecular identifiers. TCRdb re-called the PCR reads with MiXCR, one entry per CDR3 protein. The sample lists about 250,000 distinct CDR3 sequences, more than 20% seen once, with around 4.8% in the top ten. The CDR3 spans 13 residues. CDR1 is SGHDT and CDR2 is YYEEEE in the germline V gene. J lost 3 bases, V lost 9 bases, and 2 bases had no gene match. The J gene is TRBJ2-3, the V gene TRBV5-6; TRBD2 matches at 12 bases. The sequence was collected from a female patient aged 2-15 years who had a stem cell transplant for congenital amegakaryocytic thrombocytopenia, so the T cells may come from the graft donor. The sequenced sample was PBMCs, mostly from graft donor cells, obtained 360 days after TCRalphabeta/CD19-depleted stem cell transplant. The CDR3: CATSGRATDTQYF. The CDR3 DNA sequence: TGTGCCACTAGCGGGAGGGCAACAGATACGCAGTATTTT.